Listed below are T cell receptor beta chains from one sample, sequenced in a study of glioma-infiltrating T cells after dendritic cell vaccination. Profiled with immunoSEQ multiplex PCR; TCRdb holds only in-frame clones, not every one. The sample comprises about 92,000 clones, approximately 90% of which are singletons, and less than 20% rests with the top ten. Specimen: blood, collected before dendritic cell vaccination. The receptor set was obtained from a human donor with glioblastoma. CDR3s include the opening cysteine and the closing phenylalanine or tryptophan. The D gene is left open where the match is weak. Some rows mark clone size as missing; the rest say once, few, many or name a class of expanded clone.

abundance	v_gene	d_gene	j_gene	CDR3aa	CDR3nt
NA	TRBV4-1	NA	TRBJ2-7	CASSQDRGYEQYF	TGCGCCAGCAGCCAAGATAGGGGATACGAGCAGTACTTC
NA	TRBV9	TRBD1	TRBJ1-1	CASSARTGENTEAFF	TGTGCCAGCAGCGCAAGGACAGGGGAGAACACTGAAGCTTTCTTT
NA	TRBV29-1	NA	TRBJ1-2	CSVEGLETVLGGYTF	TGCAGCGTTGAGGGTCTGGAGACGGTTCTAGGTGGCTACACCTTC
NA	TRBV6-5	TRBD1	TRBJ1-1	CASSWDRKNTEAFF	TGTGCCAGCAGTTGGGACAGGAAGAACACTGAAGCTTTCTTT
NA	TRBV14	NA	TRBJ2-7	CASSPPRTVTPAEQYF	TGTGCCAGCAGCCCTCCGCGGACAGTTACCCCCGCCGAGCAGTACTTC
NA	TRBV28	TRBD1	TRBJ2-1	CASSLLGTGGYNEQFF	TGTGCCAGCAGTTTATTGGGGACAGGGGGGTACAATGAGCAGTTCTTC
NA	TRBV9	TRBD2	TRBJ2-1	CASSFSGGAGNEQFF	TGTGCCAGCAGCTTTAGCGGGGGGGCCGGCAATGAGCAGTTCTTC
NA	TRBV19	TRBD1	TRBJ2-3	CASSMDRLTDTQYF	TGTGCCAGTAGTATGGACAGGCTCACAGATACGCAGTATTTT
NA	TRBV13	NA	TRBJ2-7	CASSPRGEGSYEQYF	TGTGCCAGCAGCCCGAGGGGGGAGGGCTCCTACGAGCAGTACTTC
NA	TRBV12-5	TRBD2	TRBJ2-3	CASGLSRSTVAGGPSADTQYF	TGTGCTAGTGGTTTGTCTCGATCGACGGTAGCGGGAGGGCCCTCCGCAGATACGCAGTATTTT
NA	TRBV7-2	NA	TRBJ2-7	CASSPDASPTREQYF	TGTGCCAGCAGCCCAGACGCCAGCCCTACTAGGGAGCAGTACTTC
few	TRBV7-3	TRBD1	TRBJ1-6	CASSPTGGRLHF	TGTGCCAGCAGCCCTACAGGGGGCCGACTCCACTTT
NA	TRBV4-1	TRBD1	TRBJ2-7	CASSQTPGQTLWEQYF	TGCGCCAGCAGCCAAACCCCGGGACAGACGTTGTGGGAGCAGTACTTC
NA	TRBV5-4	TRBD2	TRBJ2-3	CASSLSLAGGRRF	TGTGCCAGCAGCTTGTCGCTAGCGGGGGGGCGGAGATTT
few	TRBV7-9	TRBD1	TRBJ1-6	CASSQGQGFYNSPLHF	TGTGCCAGCAGCCAAGGACAGGGGTTCTATAATTCACCCCTCCACTTT
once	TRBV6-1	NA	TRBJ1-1	CASSPRENTEAFF	TGTGCCAGCAGCCCTCGCGAGAACACTGAAGCTTTCTTT
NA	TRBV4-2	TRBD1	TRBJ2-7	CASSQQFGQGEIYEQYF	TGTGCCAGCAGCCAACAATTCGGACAGGGGGAAATCTACGAGCAGTACTTC
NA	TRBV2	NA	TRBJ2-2	CASTNKEGGTVGGELFF	TGTGCCAGCACCAATAAAGAGGGAGGCACCGTGGGCGGGGAGCTGTTTTTT
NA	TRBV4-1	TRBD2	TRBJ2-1	CASSQAKGLAGVTSYNEQFF	TGCGCCAGCAGCCAAGCAAAGGGACTAGCGGGAGTAACGTCCTACAATGAGCAGTTCTTC
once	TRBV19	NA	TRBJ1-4	CATRDFATNEKLFF	TGTGCCACGAGGGATTTTGCAACTAATGAAAAACTGTTTTTT
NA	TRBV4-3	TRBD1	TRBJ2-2	CASSQATGAGELFF	TGCGCCAGCAGCCAAGCAACAGGGGCCGGGGAGCTGTTTTTT
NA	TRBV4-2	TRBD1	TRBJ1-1	CASSHQQGARPMNTEAFF	TGTGCCAGCAGCCATCAACAGGGGGCTCGACCTATGAACACTGAAGCTTTCTTT
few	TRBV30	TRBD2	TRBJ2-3	CAWTPQGVAGGTDTQYF	TGTGCCTGGACCCCCCAAGGGGTAGCGGGGGGCACAGATACGCAGTATTTT
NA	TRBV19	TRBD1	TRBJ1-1	CASSKRTGKNTEAFF	TGTGCCAGTAGTAAGAGGACAGGGAAGAACACTGAAGCTTTCTTT
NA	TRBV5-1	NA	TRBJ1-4	CASSLYSGSEKLFF	TGCGCCAGCAGCTTGTACTCAGGAAGTGAAAAACTGTTTTTT
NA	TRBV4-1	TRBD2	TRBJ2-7	CASSQILAESYEQYF	TGCGCCAGCAGCCAGATACTAGCGGAAAGCTACGAGCAGTACTTC
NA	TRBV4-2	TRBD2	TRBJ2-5	CASSQEGGDQETQYF	TGTGCCAGCAGCCAAGAGGGAGGGGACCAAGAGACCCAGTACTTC
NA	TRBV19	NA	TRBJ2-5	CASSIGPGQETQYF	TGTGCCAGTAGTATAGGGCCAGGGCAAGAGACCCAGTACTTC
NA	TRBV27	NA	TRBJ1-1	CASSSGQNTEAFF	TGTGCCAGCAGTTCGGGACAGAACACTGAAGCTTTCTTT